Below are 32 T cell receptor beta chains sequenced from a single sample in a study of cytomegalovirus exposure and HLA in healthy donors. Vbeta (60) and Jbeta (13) primers were used in the PCR. The protocol was immunoSEQ multiplex PCR, while the TCRdb copy is restricted to in-frame clones and leaves out a portion. The repertoire holds under 130,000 clones, 13% to 15% seen once, with roughly 0.8% in the top ten. The sample taken for sequencing was PBMCs. All receptors derive from a female donor in good health and CMV-seronegative.

Turning to this clone: At one end, the junction sequence differs from germline, possibly due to a read error. The chain is built from TRBV7-7 and TRBJ2-2, with D possibly TRBD1 on 6 matching bases. CDR3 length equals 15 residues. CDR1 SSHAT and CDR2 FNYEAQ come from the germline V gene (reference sequence). The CDR3 protein is CASSPSRGNTGELFF. In DNA, the CDR3 is TGTGCTAGCAGCCCTTCCAGGGGGAACACCGGGGAGCTGTTTTTT. Supplemented by reference TRBV7-7 and TRBJ2-2, the full variable domain reads GAGVSQSPRYKVTKRGQDVTLRCDPISSHATLYWYQQALGQGPEFLTYFNYEAQPDKSGLPSDRFSAERPEGSISTLTIQRTEQRDSAMYRCASSPSRGNTGELFFGEGSRLTVL.

This chain connects TRBV19 to TRBJ1-4; D possibly corresponds to TRBD1 (5 bases). CDR3 length: 13 residues. Trimming took 2 bases from V and 7 from J, leaving 8 bases between them. Looked up from germline, CDR1 is LNHDA and CDR2 is SQIVND (reference sequence). The CDR3 nucleotides are TGTGCCAGTAGTATACAGGGTTTTGAAAAACTGTTTTTT. Translating it yields CASSIQGFEKLFF.

The rearrangement uses TRBV9 and TRBJ2-2, with 9 positions matching TRBD2. V shed 7 bases, J shed 2 bases, and the junction held 6 bases outside the gene matches. Germline V lookup: CDR1 SGDLS, CDR2 YYNGEE. This CDR3 region has 15 residues. The DNA of the CDR3 is TGTGCCAGCCACGGGCGGGGGGGCAACACCGGGGAGCTGTTTTTT. Encoded protein: CASHGRGGNTGELFF.

V is TRBV9 and J is TRBJ1-1; perhaps TRBD1 as D (5 bases). Germline V CDR1 and CDR2: SGDLS, YYNGEE. V lost 4 bases, J lost 5 bases, and 15 bases lay in between. CDR3 length: 14 residues. CDR3 DNA sequence: TGTGCCAGCAGCCCCTGGTCCGCAGGGACTGAAGCTTTCTTT. Translating gives CASSPWSAGTEAFF.

This sequence joins TRBV5-4 and TRBJ2-3; TRBD1 aligns across 7 bases. Germline V gene data show CDR1 as SGHNT and CDR2 as YYREEE (reference sequence). V trimming: 2 bases; J trimming: 6 bases; junction bases outside the gene matches: 6. The CDR3 is 14 amino acids. The CDR3 here is CASSLDRVSDTQYF. The CDR3 region has the DNA TGTGCCAGCAGCTTAGACAGGGTCAGTGATACGCAGTATTTT. Full variable domain (outside the CDR3, taken from reference TRBV5-4 and TRBJ2-3): ETGVTQSPTHLIKTRGQQVTLRCSSQSGHNTVSWYQQALGQGPQFIFQYYREEENGRGNFPPRFSGLQFPNYSSELNVNALELDDSALYLCASSLDRVSDTQYFGPGTRLTVL.

This clone showed up just a few times. V usage is TRBV6-5 and J usage is TRBJ1-3, with a tentative D call TRBD1 (5 bases). The CDR3 covers 15 residues. Germline lookup yields CDR1 MNHEY and CDR2 SVGAGI. Trimming removed 2 bases from V and 4 bases from J, with 12 bases in between. The CDR3 sequence: CASSYVGGAGNTIYF. The CDR3, as DNA: TGTGCCAGCAGTTACGTGGGTGGGGCGGGAAACACCATATATTTT.

This chain uses TRBV29-1 with TRBJ1-3; D remains unclear. The V gene's germline CDR1 is SQVTM and CDR2 ANQGSEA. Trimming left V 6 bases short and J 0 bases short, with 9 bases between. This CDR3 region has 13 residues. The CDR3 DNA reads as TGCAGCGTCTTCCGGGACTCTGGAAACACCATATATTTT. This translates into CSVFRDSGNTIYF.

This clone was detected only a few times. The rearrangement uses TRBV27 and TRBJ1-2; TRBD1 aligns across 7 bases. The CDR3 covers 14 residues. The germline V gene has CDR1 MNHEY and CDR2 SMNVEV (reference sequence). V lost 5 bases and J lost 3; bases outside the gene matches: 6. CDR3: CASSPRDSHYGYTF. CDR3 nucleotide sequence: TGTGCCAGCAGTCCGAGGGACAGCCACTATGGCTACACCTTC.

The CDR3 sequence: CASSLVEGAHEQYF. The CDR3 nucleotides are TGTGCCAGCAGCTTAGTAGAGGGGGCCCACGAGCAGTACTTC. This sequence joins TRBV7-9 and TRBJ2-7, with 7 bases fitting TRBD1. CDR3 length: 14 residues. In germline, CDR1 is SEHNR, CDR2 FQNEAQ (reference sequence). Unmatched junction bases numbered 5, after V lost 1 base and J lost 5 bases.

This rearrangement joins TRBV18 to TRBJ2-7, with TRBD1 matching over 9 bases. V was clipped by 3 bases and J by 4 bases; unmatched bases: 4. The CDR3 is 14 residues long. The germline V gene encodes CDR1 KGHSH and CDR2 LQKENI. CDR3 coding DNA: TGTGCCAGCTCACCGGGACAGGGCTGGTACGAGCAGTACTTC. The encoded protein is CASSPGQGWYEQYF.

CDR3 bases: TGTGCCAGCAGCGCACGGACAGGGGAGGGGGAAAAACTGTTTTTT. As protein: CASSARTGEGEKLFF. V gene TRBV9 combines with J gene TRBJ1-4, with 9 bases identical to TRBD1. Per germline, CDR1 SGDLS and CDR2 YYNGEE. With 3 bases clipped from V and 8 bases from J, the junction kept 8 bases outside the gene matches. The CDR3 has 15 residues.

This clone was observed a handful of times. The CDR3 nucleotides read TGTGCCAGCAGTGAAAGGGGGGGATGGAGCACAGATACGCAGTATTTT. Its translation is CASSERGGWSTDTQYF. The V gene is TRBV2, the J gene TRBJ2-3, with a possible D match to TRBD2 (7 bases). Looked up from germline, CDR1 is SNHLY and CDR2 is FYNNEI. Trimming took off 2 bases at V and 0 bases at J, with 12 bases between the two ends. This CDR3 comprises 16 residues.

The chain is built from TRBV28 and TRBJ2-2, with TRBD2 matching 14 bases. The CDR3 has 19 residues. Germline CDR1 and CDR2: MDHEN and SYDVKM. V lost 5 bases and J lost 7; bases outside the gene matches: 15. The DNA for the CDR3 is TGTGCCAGCAGTCACCCCCCCGGGACTAGCGGGAGTATAGGCGGGGAGCTGTTTTTT. Amino acid sequence: CASSHPPGTSGSIGGELFF.

V usage is TRBV6-4 and J usage is TRBJ2-3; TRBD2 agrees at 9 bases. The length of the CDR3 is 15 residues. V lost 2 bases, J lost 3 bases, and 3 bases stayed unmatched. Germline V gene sequence: CDR1 MRHNA, CDR2 SNTAGT. The CDR3 region is CASSDASGTTDTQYF. DNA of the CDR3: TGTGCCAGCAGTGACGCTAGCGGGACAACAGATACGCAGTATTTT.

This clone was seen more than once but under ten times. The V gene is TRBV9, the J gene TRBJ1-1; tentatively, D is TRBD1 (5 bases). The CDR3 consists of 15 residues. Trimming stripped 3 bases from V and 1 base from J, with 13 bases between. CDR1 and CDR2 from the germline V gene are SGDLS and YYNGEE. The CDR3 protein is CASSETENPNTEAFF. CDR3 in DNA: TGTGCCAGCAGCGAGACAGAAAACCCGAACACTGAAGCTTTCTTT.

The chain links TRBV30 to TRBJ2-7; D may be TRBD1 (5 bases). CDR3 length: 12 residues. Germline V CDR1 and CDR2: GTSNPN, SVGIG (reference sequence). Trimming pared 5 bases from V and 4 bases from J, leaving 12 bases between. The CDR3 here is CAWATDRYEQYF. Here the CDR3 DNA reads TGTGCCTGGGCTACCGACAGATACGAGCAGTACTTC. Drawing the rest from reference TRBV30 and TRBJ2-7, the complete variable domain is SQTIHQWPATLVQPVGSPLSLECTVEGTSNPNLYWYRQAAGRGLQLLFYSVGIGQISSEVPQNLSASRPQDRQFILSSKKLLLSDSGFYLCAWATDRYEQYFGPGTRLTVT.

The V and J genes are TRBV25-1 and TRBJ1-4; TRBD1 is a possible D gene (5 bases). The V gene's germline CDR1 is MGHDK and CDR2 SYGVNS. V was pared by 3 bases and J by 3 bases, with 11 bases between. The CDR3 extends over 15 amino acids. CDR3 bases: TGTGCCAGCAGTGAGAGATCCAGGGCTAATGAAAAACTGTTTTTT. Encoded protein: CASSERSRANEKLFF.

This clone has more than one count but fewer than ten. The chain employs TRBV13 and TRBJ2-2; D perhaps matches TRBD2 (5 bases). CDR1 and CDR2 (germline): PRHDT, FYEKMQ (reference sequence). The CDR3 is made up of 15 amino acids. V lost 5 bases and J lost 6, with 16 bases in between. The CDR3 sequence: CASSLFSAVPGELFF. The CDR3, as DNA: TGTGCCAGCAGCCTCTTTAGCGCGGTCCCCGGGGAGCTGTTTTTT. Full variable domain (missing parts from reference TRBV13 and TRBJ2-2): AAGVIQSPRHLIKEKRETATLKCYPIPRHDTVYWYQQGPGQDPQFLISFYEKMQSDKGSIPDRFSAQQFSDYHSELNMSSLELGDSALYFCASSLFSAVPGELFFGEGSRLTVL.

In its sample, this clone was seen a few times. The J gene is TRBJ1-2, the V gene TRBV19; D might be TRBD1 (6 bases). The CDR3 is made up of 14 amino acids. CDR1 and CDR2 from the germline V gene are LNHDA and SQIVND (reference sequence). The V gene lost 2 bases and the J gene lost 4 bases, with 11 bases spanning the gap. The CDR3: CASSIRTVAYGYTF. For the CDR3, the DNA is TGTGCCAGTAGTATACGGACAGTGGCCTATGGCTACACCTTC.

The V gene is TRBV25-1, the J gene TRBJ2-1, with D tentatively TRBD1 (6 bases). Germline V gene lookup returns CDR1 MGHDK and CDR2 SYGVNS. The CDR3 is 14 residues long. V shed 3 bases and J shed 3 bases, with 9 bases lying between them. CDR3 nucleotides: TGTGCCAGCAGTGAGCCAGGGGACTACAATGAGCAGTTCTTC. It codes for CASSEPGDYNEQFF.

V and J are TRBV13 and TRBJ1-6, with D tentatively TRBD1 (5 bases). CDR3 length equals 17 residues. The V end was cut by 4 bases, the J end by 0 bases, with 13 bases between. The germline CDR1 and CDR2 sequences are PRHDT and FYEKMQ (reference sequence). Written as DNA, the CDR3 is TGTGCCAGCAGCTACCGGGACTTGAGCTCCTATAATTCACCCCTCCACTTT. It yields the protein CASSYRDLSSYNSPLHF.

The chain uses TRBV9 and TRBJ1-1; D unclear. CDR1 SGDLS and CDR2 YYNGEE come from the germline V gene. The CDR3 contains 13 residues. V was clipped by 0 bases and J by 1 base, with 4 bases between them. Written as DNA, the CDR3 is TGTGCCAGCAGCGTAGCGAGGAACACTGAAGCTTTCTTT. Amino acid sequence: CASSVARNTEAFF.

This clone has just a few counts. The CDR3 bases are TGCGCCAGCAGCTTGGAGCCAGGCTTGAATGAAAAACTGTTTTTT. Translating gives CASSLEPGLNEKLFF. The chain combines TRBV5-1 with TRBJ1-4; D remains ambiguous. Germline CDR1 reads SGHRS; CDR2 reads YFSETQ. This CDR3 has 15 residues. The germline V and J ends were trimmed by 0 bases and 5 bases, with 11 bases remaining between them.

The chain uses TRBV15 and TRBJ2-5; D remains ambiguous. The V and J ends lost 1 base and 0 bases respectively, with 9 bases between them. Germline V gene lookup returns CDR1 LNHNV and CDR2 YYDKDF (reference sequence). The length of the CDR3 is 15 residues. The CDR3 DNA is TGTGCCACCAGCAGAGGTGGAGTGAACCAAGAGACCCAGTACTTC. Encoded protein: CATSRGGVNQETQYF.

For this clone: At one end, the junction sequence differs from germline, possibly due to a read error. The chain links TRBV5-1 to TRBJ1-2; 9 positions agree with TRBD1. The CDR3 covers 14 residues. Germline CDR1 reads SGHRS; CDR2 reads YFSETQ. As DNA, the CDR3 is TGCGCCAGCAGGGAACAGGGGGCTAACTATGGCTACCCCTTC. This encodes CASREQGANYGYPF.

This clone was recorded a few times. J is TRBJ1-2 and V is TRBV2; the D is unclear. This CDR3 is built from 13 residues. V lost 5 bases and J 5 bases, leaving 12 bases between the germline ends. Germline V gene data show CDR1 as SNHLY and CDR2 as FYNNEI. The CDR3 coding sequence is TGTGCCAGCAGTTCCGGTTCCGGGTATGGCTACACCTTC. It is translated as CASSSGSGYGYTF.

V gene TRBV27 combines with J gene TRBJ1-1; TRBD1 might be the D (5 bases). The CDR3 runs to 13 residues. Trimming pared 2 bases from V and 8 bases from J, leaving 12 bases between. Germline V gene data show CDR1 as MNHEY and CDR2 as SMNVEV (reference sequence). CDR3 in amino acids: CASSLMARGEAFF. CDR3 bases: TGTGCCAGCAGTTTAATGGCGCGGGGCGAAGCTTTCTTT.

The sample holds a few counts of this clone. The chain carries TRBV11-2 and TRBJ2-3; D is possibly TRBD2 (7 bases). The CDR3 is 18 amino acids. V was trimmed by 1 base and J by 2 bases, leaving 19 bases between them. Per the germline V gene, CDR1 is SGHAT and CDR2 is FQNNGV. CDR3 amino acids: CASSLGLLGGGHTDTQYF. The CDR3, as DNA: TGTGCCAGCAGCTTAGGCCTTCTAGGGGGGGGCCACACAGATACGCAGTATTTT. Full variable domain (remainder filled in from reference TRBV11-2 and TRBJ2-3): EAGVAQSPRYKIIEKRQSVAFWCNPISGHATLYWYQQILGQGPKLLIQFQNNGVVDDSQLPKDRFSAERLKGVDSTLKIQPAKLEDSAVYLCASSLGLLGGGHTDTQYFGPGTRLTVL.

This clone was seen a few times. The chain carries TRBV7-6 and TRBJ2-5, with 8 bases that match TRBD2. The length of the CDR3 is 16 residues. CDR1 SGHVS and CDR2 FNYEAQ come from the germline V gene. V lost 2 bases to trimming and J lost 5 bases; unmatched junction nucleotides: 10. The CDR3 sequence is CASSLRLAGGRETQYF. The CDR3 nucleotides are TGTGCCAGCAGCTTACGTCTCGCGGGAGGCCGTGAGACCCAGTACTTC.

This clone was seen a handful of times. The CDR3 bases are TGTGCCACCAGCGTCCGGGGACTGGGCTACGAGCAGTACTTC. Translation gives CATSVRGLGYEQYF. This chain joins TRBV15 and TRBJ2-7, with TRBD2 as a possible D gene (6 bases). Germline values: CDR1 LNHNV, CDR2 YYDKDF (reference sequence). This CDR3 contains 14 residues. V lost 5 bases to trimming and J lost 3 bases, with 14 bases between them.

A few counts support this clone. The chain combines TRBV6-6 with TRBJ2-7; 9 nucleotides align to TRBD1. The trim removed 5 bases at V and 7 bases at J, leaving 15 bases unmatched. This CDR3 has 16 amino acids. Germline CDR1 MNHNY, CDR2 SVGAGI (reference sequence). The DNA for the CDR3 is TGTGCCAGCAGTCCGCTGGGGGGACAGGGTGGAAGGGAGCAGTACTTC. Translating gives CASSPLGGQGGREQYF.

This sequence joins TRBV7-6 and TRBJ2-7; 13 bases align to TRBD2. Germline V gene data show CDR1 as SGHVS and CDR2 as FNYEAQ. There are 15 residues in the CDR3. The V gene end was trimmed by 4 bases and the J gene end by 8 bases; junction bases not matched to a gene: 8. CDR3 bases: TGTGCCAGCAGCTCCACCAGGACTAGCGGGAGCAAGCAGTACTTC. Its translation: CASSSTRTSGSKQYF.